This TCR beta chain was captured in a study of T-cell memory formation after mild COVID-19. In the case of this clonotype: Its antigen is currently unknown.

Germline CDR1 is SGHNT and CDR2 is YYREEE (reference sequence). This CDR3 spans 15 amino acids. V lost 0 bases and J 0 bases, leaving 9 bases between the germline ends. Points from the study as a whole: Shrinking CD4+ clones resided mostly in CM and EM, and CD8+ ones in EMRA.

TCRdb re-called the 5' RACE reads with MiXCR, one entry per CDR3 protein. Of fewer than 250,000 distinct CDR3 sequences in the sample, roughly 10% were seen once. The receptor comes from a man aged 18 to 30 who had mild COVID-19 (a few samples of this study predate the infection). Cell type and time point are not known. The rearrangement links TRBV5-4 to TRBJ1-1, with TRBD1 as a possible D gene (5 bases). Sequencing input: PBMCs or a T cell subset sorted from them (not recorded which). CDR3 residues: CASSLGQLMNTEAFF. The CDR3 nucleotides read TGTGCCAGCAGCTTGGGACAGCTCATGAACACTGAAGCTTTCTTT.